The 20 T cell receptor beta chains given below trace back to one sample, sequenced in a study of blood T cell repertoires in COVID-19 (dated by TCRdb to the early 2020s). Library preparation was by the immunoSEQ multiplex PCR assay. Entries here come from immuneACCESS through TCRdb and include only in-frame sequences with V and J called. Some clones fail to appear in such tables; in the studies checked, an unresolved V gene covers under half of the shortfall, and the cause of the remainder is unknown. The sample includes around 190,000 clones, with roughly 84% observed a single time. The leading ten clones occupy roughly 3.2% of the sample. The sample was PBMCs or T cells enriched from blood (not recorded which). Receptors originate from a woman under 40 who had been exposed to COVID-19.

CDR3 sequence (DNA): TGTGCCACCAGTGATTCCCAGGGTCCCCTGCGGCGGTACTACGAGCAGTACTTC. Translating gives CATSDSQGPLRRYYEQYF. The rearrangement uses TRBV24-1 and TRBJ2-7; maybe TRBD1 (5 bases). The length of the CDR3 is 18 residues. Germline V gene sequence: CDR1 KGHDR, CDR2 SFDVKD. V was trimmed by 2 bases and J by 3 bases, leaving 22 bases between them.

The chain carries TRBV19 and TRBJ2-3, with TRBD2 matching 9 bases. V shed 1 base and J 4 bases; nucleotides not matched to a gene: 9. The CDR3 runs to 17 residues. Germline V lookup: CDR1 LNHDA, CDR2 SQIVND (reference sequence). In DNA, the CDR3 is TGTGCCAGTAGTATAGTTATGGGAGCGGGGGGAGCAGATACGCAGTATTTT. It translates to CASSIVMGAGGADTQYF.

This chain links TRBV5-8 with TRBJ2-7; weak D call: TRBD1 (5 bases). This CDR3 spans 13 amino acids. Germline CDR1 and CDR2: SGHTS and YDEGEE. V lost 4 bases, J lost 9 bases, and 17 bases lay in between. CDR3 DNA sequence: TGTGCCAGCAGCCCTTGGGGCAATCCGTCGCAGTACTTC. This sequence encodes CASSPWGNPSQYF.

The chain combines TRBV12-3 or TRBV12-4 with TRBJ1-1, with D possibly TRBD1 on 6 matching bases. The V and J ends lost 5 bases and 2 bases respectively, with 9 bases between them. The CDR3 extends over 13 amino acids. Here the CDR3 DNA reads TGTGCCAGCAGTCAGGGGTTAAACACTGAAGCTTTCTTT. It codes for CASSQGLNTEAFF.

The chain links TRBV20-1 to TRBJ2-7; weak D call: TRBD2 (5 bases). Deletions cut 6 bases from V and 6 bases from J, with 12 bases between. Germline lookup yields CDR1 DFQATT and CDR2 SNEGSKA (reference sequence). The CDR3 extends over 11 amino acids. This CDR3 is CSAPLASEQYF. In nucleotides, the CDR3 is TGCAGTGCACCTCTAGCATCCGAGCAGTACTTC.

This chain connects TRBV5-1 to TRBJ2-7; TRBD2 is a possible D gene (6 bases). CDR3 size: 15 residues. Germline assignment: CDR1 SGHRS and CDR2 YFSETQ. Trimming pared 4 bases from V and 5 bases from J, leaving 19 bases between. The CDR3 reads CASSPIAVGSNEQYF. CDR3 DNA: TGCGCCAGCAGCCCAATAGCGGTTGGATCGAACGAGCAGTACTTC.

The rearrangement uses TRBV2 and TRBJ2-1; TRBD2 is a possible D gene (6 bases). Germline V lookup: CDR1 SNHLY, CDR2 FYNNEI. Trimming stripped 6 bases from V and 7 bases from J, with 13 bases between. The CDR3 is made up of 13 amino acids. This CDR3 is CASREIGGNEQFF. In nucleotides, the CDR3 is TGTGCCAGCAGGGAGATTGGGGGGAATGAGCAGTTCTTC.

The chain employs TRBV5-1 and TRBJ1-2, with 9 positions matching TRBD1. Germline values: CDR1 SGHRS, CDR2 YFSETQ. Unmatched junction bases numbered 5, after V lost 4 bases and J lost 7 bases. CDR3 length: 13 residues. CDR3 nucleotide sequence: TGCGCCAGCAGCATGACAGGGGGTAGTGGCTACACCTTC. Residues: CASSMTGGSGYTF. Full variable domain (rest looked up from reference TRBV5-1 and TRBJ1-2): KAGVTQTPRYLIKTRGQQVTLSCSPISGHRSVSWYQQTPGQGLQFLFEYFSETQRNKGNFPGRFSGRQFSNSRSEMNVSTLELGDSALYLCASSMTGGSGYTFGSGTRLTVV.

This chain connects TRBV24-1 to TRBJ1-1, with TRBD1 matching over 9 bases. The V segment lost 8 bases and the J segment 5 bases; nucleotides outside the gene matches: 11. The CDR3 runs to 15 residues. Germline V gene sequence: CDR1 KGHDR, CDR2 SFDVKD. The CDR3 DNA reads TGTGCCACCAAGCGAGTCGGGACAGGGAGGACTGAAGCTTTCTTT. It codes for CATKRVGTGRTEAFF.

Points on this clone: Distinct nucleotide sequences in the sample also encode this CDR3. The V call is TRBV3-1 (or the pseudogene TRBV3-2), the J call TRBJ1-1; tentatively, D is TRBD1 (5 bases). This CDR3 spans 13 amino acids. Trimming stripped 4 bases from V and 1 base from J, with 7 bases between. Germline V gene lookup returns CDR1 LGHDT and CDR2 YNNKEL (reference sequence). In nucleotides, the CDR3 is TGTGCCAGCAGCCTAAGGGGGAACACTGAAGCTTTCTTT. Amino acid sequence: CASSLRGNTEAFF.

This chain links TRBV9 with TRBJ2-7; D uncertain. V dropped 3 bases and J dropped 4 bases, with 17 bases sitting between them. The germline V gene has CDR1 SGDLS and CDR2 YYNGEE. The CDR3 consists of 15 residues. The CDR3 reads CASSENPGSLYEQYF. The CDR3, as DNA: TGTGCCAGCAGCGAGAACCCCGGGTCGCTTTACGAGCAGTACTTC.

Written as DNA, the CDR3 is TGTGCCAGCAGCTTAAATGGGCCAGGGGACGGCTACACCTTC. Translation gives CASSLNGPGDGYTF. This chain links TRBV7-3 with TRBJ1-2; possible D gene TRBD1, 6 bases. This CDR3 has 14 amino acids. The germline V gene has CDR1 SGHTA and CDR2 FQGTGA. V lost 1 base and J 8 bases, leaving 14 bases between the germline ends.

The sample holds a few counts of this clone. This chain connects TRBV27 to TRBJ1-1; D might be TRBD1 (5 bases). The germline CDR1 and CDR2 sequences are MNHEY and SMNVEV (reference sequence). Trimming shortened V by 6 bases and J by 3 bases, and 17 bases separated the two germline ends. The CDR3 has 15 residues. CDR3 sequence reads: CASSFRVGRDTEAFF. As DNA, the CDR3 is TGTGCCAGCAGCTTCAGGGTCGGGAGGGACACTGAAGCTTTCTTT.

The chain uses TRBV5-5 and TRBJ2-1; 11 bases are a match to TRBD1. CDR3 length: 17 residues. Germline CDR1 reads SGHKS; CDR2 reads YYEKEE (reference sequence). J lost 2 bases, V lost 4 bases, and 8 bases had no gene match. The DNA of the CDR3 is TGTGCCAGCAGCCGAACCGGGACAGGGGGGCCCTACAATGAGCAGTTCTTC. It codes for CASSRTGTGGPYNEQFF.

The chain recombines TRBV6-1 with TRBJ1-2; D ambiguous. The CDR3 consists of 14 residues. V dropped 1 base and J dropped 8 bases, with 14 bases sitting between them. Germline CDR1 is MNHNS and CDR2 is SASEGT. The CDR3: CASSEVRVLLGYTF. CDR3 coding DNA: TGTGCCAGCAGTGAAGTTCGGGTTCTCCTAGGCTACACCTTC.

CDR3 loop: CASSLGGSSGANVLTF. DNA for the CDR3: TGCGCCAGCAGCTTGGGAGGGAGCTCTGGGGCCAACGTCCTGACTTTC. The V gene is TRBV5-1, the J gene TRBJ2-6, with D possibly being TRBD2 (5 bases). CDR1 SGHRS and CDR2 YFSETQ come from the germline V gene. This CDR3 is built from 16 residues. V lost 0 bases to trimming and J lost 0 bases, with 7 bases between them.

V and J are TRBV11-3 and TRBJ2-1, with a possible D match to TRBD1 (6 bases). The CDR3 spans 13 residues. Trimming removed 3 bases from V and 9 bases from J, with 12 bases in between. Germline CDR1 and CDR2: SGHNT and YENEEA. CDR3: CASSFTTGFEQFF. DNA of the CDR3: TGTGCCAGCAGCTTTACTACAGGGTTTGAGCAGTTCTTC.

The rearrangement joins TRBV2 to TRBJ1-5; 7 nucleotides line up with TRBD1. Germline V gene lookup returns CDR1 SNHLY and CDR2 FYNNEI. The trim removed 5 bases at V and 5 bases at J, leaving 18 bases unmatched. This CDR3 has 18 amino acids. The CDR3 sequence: CASSTQTDRAVVDQPQHF. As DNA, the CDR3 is TGTGCCAGCAGTACCCAGACTGACAGGGCTGTCGTTGATCAGCCCCAGCATTTT.

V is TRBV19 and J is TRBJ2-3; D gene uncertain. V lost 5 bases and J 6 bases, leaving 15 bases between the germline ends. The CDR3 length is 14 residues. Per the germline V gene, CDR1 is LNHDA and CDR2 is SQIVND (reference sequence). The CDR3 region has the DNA TGTGCCAGTAGTCGAAGCATCTTTTTGGATACGCAGTATTTT. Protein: CASSRSIFLDTQYF.

CDR3 coding DNA: TGTGCCAGCAGCTTGGCCCCTTCGACAGGGGGCCCCCCCACAGATACGCAGTATTTT. Encoded protein: CASSLAPSTGGPPTDTQYF. The chain joins TRBV5-7 to TRBJ2-3; 10 nucleotides line up with TRBD1. TRBV5-7 is an ORF for which the function is uncertain. Trimming at V came to 0 bases and at J to 2 bases, leaving 12 bases not matched to a gene. The CDR3 loop spans 19 amino acids.